The 27 T cell receptor beta chains in this list originate from one sample, sequenced in a study of blood T cell repertoires in COVID-19 (dated by TCRdb to 2020 to 2021). To prepare the library, the immunoSEQ multiplex PCR assay was applied. Not all clones reach the TCRdb copy of this immuneACCESS table, which keeps in-frame sequences only. Checked studies attribute under half of the gap to unresolved V genes and leave the rest unexplained. For this sample there are approximately 450,000 clones; 75% to 90% appear just once. The ten largest clones capture roughly 4.3% of the sample. The sequenced sample consisted of peripheral blood. All receptors come from a woman aged 25 to 39 with acute or convalescent COVID-19.

This clone was picked up one time. The chain combines TRBV3-1 (or the pseudogene TRBV3-2) with TRBJ1-4, with 7 bases matching TRBD1. Germline V gene data show CDR1 as LGHDT and CDR2 as YNNKEL (reference sequence). The V gene end was trimmed by 1 base and the J gene end by 7 bases; junction bases not matched to a gene: 3. The CDR3 has 14 amino acids. The CDR3 DNA follows: TGTGCCAGCAGCCAAGGTTCAGGGGGTGAAAAACTGTTTTTT. It codes for CASSQGSGGEKLFF.

The chain has TRBV2 and TRBJ1-5, with D hard to call. The CDR3 length is 14 residues. V lost 1 base to trimming and J lost 1 base, with 5 bases between them. The germline CDR1 and CDR2 sequences are SNHLY and FYNNEI. In nucleotides, the CDR3 is TGTGCCAGCAGTGAAGACACAAGCAATCAGCCCCAGCATTTT. Protein product: CASSEDTSNQPQHF.

The chain links TRBV6-5 to TRBJ2-7; tentative D call: TRBD1 (5 bases). There are 15 residues in the CDR3. The ends were cut back, 6 bases at V and 0 bases at J, with 15 bases in the middle. CDR1 is MNHEY, CDR2 SVGAGI, per germline. The CDR3 loop is CASSSQGSSSYEQYF. The CDR3 DNA follows: TGTGCCAGCAGCTCCCAGGGATCAAGCTCCTACGAGCAGTACTTC.

The V call is TRBV10-3, the J call TRBJ2-2, with 10 nucleotides matching TRBD1. The CDR3 is 15 amino acids. V gave up 5 bases and J gave up 3 bases; unmatched junction bases: 3. Germline lookup yields CDR1 ENHRY and CDR2 SYGVKD. This CDR3 is CAISPGTGDTGELFF. DNA of the CDR3: TGTGCCATCAGTCCCGGGACAGGGGACACCGGGGAGCTGTTTTTT.

The J gene is TRBJ2-7, the V gene TRBV6-5; D is perhaps TRBD1 (5 bases). Germline values: CDR1 MNHEY, CDR2 SVGAGI. This CDR3 is 15 amino acids long. Trimming pared 7 bases from V and 2 bases from J, leaving 18 bases between. CDR3 residues: CASNEAAQVPYEQYF. In DNA form, the CDR3 reads TGTGCCAGCAACGAGGCGGCACAGGTCCCCTACGAGCAGTACTTC.

The chain joins TRBV4-1 to TRBJ1-6; D uncertain. The CDR3 has 13 amino acids. Looked up from germline, CDR1 is MGHRA and CDR2 is YSYEKL. Deletions cut 1 base from V and 10 bases from J, with 8 bases between. CDR3 in DNA: TGCGCCAGCAGCCAAGTGGAGGTGTCACCCCTCCACTTT. Translated: CASSQVEVSPLHF.

The table lists this clone with a few counts. The rearrangement joins TRBV7-9 to TRBJ1-5; D might be TRBD1 (5 bases). Germline V lookup: CDR1 SEHNR, CDR2 FQNEAQ (reference sequence). V dropped 3 bases and J dropped 6 bases, with 12 bases sitting between them. The CDR3 spans 14 residues. CDR3 residues: CASSLYSDSQPQHF. As DNA, the CDR3 is TGTGCCAGCAGCTTGTACTCTGACAGTCAGCCCCAGCATTTT.

The V and J genes are TRBV18 and TRBJ2-7; tentatively, D is TRBD1 (6 bases). The CDR3 consists of 14 residues. Trimming removed 5 bases from V and 4 bases from J, with 15 bases in between. Germline CDR1 is KGHSH and CDR2 is LQKENI. The CDR3 coding sequence is TGTGCCAGCTCAGCTCGACAGGACACTTACGAGCAGTACTTC. This encodes CASSARQDTYEQYF.

The V and J genes are TRBV7-3 and TRBJ1-3, with D perhaps TRBD1 (5 bases). The V and J ends lost 2 bases and 4 bases respectively, with 12 bases between them. This CDR3 is built from 15 residues. Looked up from germline, CDR1 is SGHTA and CDR2 is FQGTGA. The CDR3 loop reads CASSLDVGQGNTIYF. The CDR3 nucleotides read TGTGCCAGCAGCTTAGACGTGGGGCAAGGAAACACCATATATTTT.

This chain joins TRBV5-1 and TRBJ2-2; TRBD1 matches at 7 bases. This CDR3 spans 14 amino acids. The germline V gene has CDR1 SGHRS and CDR2 YFSETQ. Germline trimming cut 1 base from V and 6 bases from J; bases unmatched to any gene: 3. CDR3 sequence: CASSLNRGSGELFF. CDR3 coding DNA: TGCGCCAGCAGCTTGAACAGGGGATCCGGGGAGCTGTTTTTT.

This clone was counted once. The chain employs TRBV6-5 and TRBJ2-7; a weak D match, TRBD1 (5 bases). Germline V gene lookup returns CDR1 MNHEY and CDR2 SVGAGI. V was clipped by 10 bases and J by 2 bases, with 15 bases between them. This CDR3 contains 13 residues. As DNA, the CDR3 is TGTGCCACCTTTTCAGGGTCTCCCTACGAGCAGTACTTC. It yields the protein CATFSGSPYEQYF.

This chain connects TRBV18 to TRBJ1-1; 9 positions match TRBD1. V gave up 8 bases and J gave up 4 bases; unmatched junction bases: 5. This CDR3 comprises 13 residues. Per the germline V gene, CDR1 is KGHSH and CDR2 is LQKENI. The CDR3 sequence: CASEQGAGTEAFF. For the CDR3, the DNA is TGTGCCAGCGAACAGGGGGCCGGCACTGAAGCTTTCTTT.

The rearrangement uses TRBV29-1 and TRBJ1-2; TRBD1 matches 7 bases. The CDR3 runs to 16 residues. J gave up 1 base and V 6 bases, and 14 bases lay outside the gene matches. Germline V gives CDR1 SQVTM, CDR2 ANQGSEA. The CDR3 loop reads CSVGGQWDSSNYGYTF. The CDR3 region has the DNA TGCAGCGTCGGGGGTCAGTGGGACAGTAGTAACTATGGCTACACCTTC.

The V gene is TRBV2, the J gene TRBJ2-3; the D gene is possibly TRBD2 (5 bases). Germline CDR1 and CDR2: SNHLY and FYNNEI. The V end lost 2 bases, the J end lost 2 bases, and 11 bases lay between the germline ends. The CDR3 has 15 amino acids. The CDR3 DNA is TGTGCCAGCAGTGAAACTGCTAGCTACACAGATACGCAGTATTTT. It translates to CASSETASYTDTQYF.

V gene TRBV6-1 combines with J gene TRBJ2-7; D remains ambiguous. With 2 bases removed from V and 0 bases from J, the gap between germline ends came to 8 bases. The CDR3 is made up of 14 amino acids. Germline assignment: CDR1 MNHNS and CDR2 SASEGT. The chain's CDR3 is CASSETADSYEQYF. The CDR3 bases are TGTGCCAGCAGTGAAACGGCGGACTCCTACGAGCAGTACTTC.

The rearrangement joins TRBV5-1 to TRBJ2-5; TRBD2 might be the D (6 bases). The CDR3 covers 14 residues. The V end was cut by 1 base, the J end by 5 bases, with 12 bases between. Germline values: CDR1 SGHRS, CDR2 YFSETQ. The CDR3 nucleotides read TGCGCCAGCAGCTTGTATGGAGGGTTGGAGACCCAGTACTTC. It encodes CASSLYGGLETQYF.

This chain joins TRBV5-1 and TRBJ2-5; D uncertain. This CDR3 is built from 16 residues. V was pared by 4 bases and J by 5 bases, with 21 bases between. Germline V CDR1 and CDR2: SGHRS, YFSETQ. The CDR3 nucleotides read TGCGCCAGCAGCGACCCCGTCGGAGCCAGTCGCGAGACCCAGTACTTC. Translation: CASSDPVGASRETQYF.

V gene TRBV7-9 combines with J gene TRBJ2-2, with a weak D call TRBD1 (5 bases). CDR3 length: 14 amino acids. Germline V gives CDR1 SEHNR, CDR2 FQNEAQ (reference sequence). The ends were cut back, 1 base at V and 3 bases at J, with 6 bases in the middle. The CDR3: CASSLGQYTGELFF. The CDR3 region has the DNA TGTGCCAGCAGCTTAGGACAGTACACCGGGGAGCTGTTTTTT.

Here the CDR3 DNA reads TGCGCCAGCAGCTTCAGCGGGGGGAGCACAGATACGCAGTATTTT. It yields the protein CASSFSGGSTDTQYF. The chain is built from TRBV5-1 and TRBJ2-3; 9 nucleotides line up with TRBD2. The V and J ends lost 2 bases and 0 bases, in that order; junction bases with no gene match: 1. The CDR3 has 15 residues. Germline V CDR1 and CDR2: SGHRS, YFSETQ.

This clone was recorded a few times. The chain couples TRBV2 to TRBJ1-1, with TRBD1 matching over 10 bases. This CDR3 spans 14 amino acids. In germline, CDR1 is SNHLY, CDR2 FYNNEI. The trim removed 5 bases at V and 4 bases at J, leaving 4 bases unmatched. CDR3 sequence (DNA): TGTGCCAGCAGTAGGGACAGGGGTGGCACTGAAGCTTTCTTT. Translating gives CASSRDRGGTEAFF.

This clone was seen only once. The genes are TRBV2 and TRBJ2-1; 10 bases map to TRBD2. V was clipped by 1 base and J by 8 bases; unmatched bases: 11. Germline CDR1 SNHLY, CDR2 FYNNEI. The CDR3 sequence is 17 residues long. The CDR3 here is CASSEGVQRGGWDEQFF. The CDR3 DNA is TGTGCCAGCAGTGAAGGAGTCCAGCGGGGGGGCTGGGATGAGCAGTTCTTC.

This clone was counted a few times. The rearrangement joins TRBV11-2 to TRBJ1-5; D gene uncertain. The germline V gene has CDR1 SGHAT and CDR2 FQNNGV. V lost 2 bases to trimming and J lost 0 bases, with 2 bases between them. This CDR3 has 13 residues. CDR3: CASSLRSNQPQHF. The CDR3 DNA follows: TGTGCCAGCAGCTTACGTAGCAATCAGCCCCAGCATTTT.

The rearrangement joins TRBV5-1 to TRBJ1-2; D uncertain. V lost 6 bases and J lost 0, with 15 bases in between. Germline CDR1 reads SGHRS; CDR2 reads YFSETQ. This CDR3 is 15 amino acids long. In nucleotides, the CDR3 is TGCGCCAGCAAGTCCGAGGCTAAGACTAACTATGGCTACACCTTC. Encoded protein: CASKSEAKTNYGYTF.

The chain links TRBV27 to TRBJ2-7; D not certain. CDR3 length: 14 residues. With 5 bases removed from V and 6 bases from J, the gap between germline ends came to 17 bases. Germline CDR1 reads MNHEY; CDR2 reads SMNVEV (reference sequence). This CDR3 is CASSPRQVIREQYF. The CDR3 DNA reads as TGTGCCAGCAGTCCTCGACAAGTTATCCGCGAGCAGTACTTC.

The rearrangement links TRBV6-5 to TRBJ2-3; maybe TRBD1 (6 bases). CDR1 is MNHEY, CDR2 SVGAGI, per germline. The CDR3 loop spans 15 amino acids. The V end was cut by 0 bases, the J end by 4 bases, with 11 bases between. In nucleotides, the CDR3 is TGTGCCAGCAGTTACTCAACAGGGTTCGCAGATACGCAGTATTTT. Encoded protein: CASSYSTGFADTQYF.

A single count supports this clone. The chain uses TRBV2 and TRBJ2-1; 10 bases line up with TRBD1. This CDR3 contains 15 residues. The V gene's germline CDR1 is SNHLY and CDR2 FYNNEI. With V trimmed by 3 bases and J by 1 base, 0 bases remained unmatched. The CDR3, as DNA: TGTGCCAGCAGTGAGGACAGGGGGTCCTACAATGAGCAGTTCTTC. Translation: CASSEDRGSYNEQFF.

This chain joins TRBV29-1 and TRBJ2-7, with 7 bases aligning to TRBD1. V lost 3 bases, J lost 5 bases, and 4 bases stayed unmatched. Germline values: CDR1 SQVTM, CDR2 ANQGSEA. CDR3 size: 12 residues. The chain's CDR3 is CSVDEGADEQYF. The CDR3 region has the DNA TGCAGCGTTGATGAGGGGGCGGACGAGCAGTACTTC.